The T cell receptor beta chain under discussion was sequenced for a study of shared clonotypes between healthy human individuals. With 6 bases clipped from V and 7 bases from J, the junction kept 11 bases outside the gene matches. The length of the CDR3 is 14 residues. CDR1 and CDR2 from the germline V gene are MDHEN and SYDVKM. Produced via immunoSEQ multiplex PCR; TCRdb's table is partial and in-frame only. The profile covers under 750,000 clones, with just under 75% appearing a single time and more than 1.5% taken by the ten largest. The gene calls are TRBV28 and TRBJ2-5; 7 nucleotides agree with TRBD1. The TCR originated in a woman between 25 and 40 years old in good health. Sequenced: memory CD4+ T cells sorted from blood. Subset here: CD45RA-negative fraction. CDR3 sequence (DNA): TGTGCCAGCAGGAAAGGGGGCGGTTTCGTGACCCAGTACTTC. As protein: CASRKGGGFVTQYF.